The entry that follows covers one TCR beta chain sequence. In this sample, this clonotype turned up many times. It lacks a known antigen. No qualities accompany the bases; no much larger clone lies one base away. The data originate from a study of Graves' ophthalmopathy and Graves' hyperthyroidism listed by TCRdb under 2018. In the study overall: Peripheral blood was collected before any treatment was given, at the time of initial diagnosis. To explore V-J signatures that separate ophthalmopathy from hyperthyroidism, a discovery set of about a hundred patients was enrolled, consisting of 43 with ophthalmopathy and around 60 with stable hyperthyroidism. Once sampling was done, hyperthyroidism patients were given methimazole at a starting dose of 30 mg daily, while ophthalmopathy patients were given high-dose intravenous methylprednisolone. An independent validation cohort was composed of approximately 18 hyperthyroidism patients and around 16 patients who later progressed from hyperthyroidism to ophthalmopathy. TCR beta repertoire signatures were used to distinguish Graves' ophthalmopathy from Graves' hyperthyroidism and to predict progression to ophthalmopathy. In total, 120 to 150 blood samples were TCR-sequenced: 40 to 45 ophthalmopathy, some 75 hyperthyroidism and some 17 hyperthyroidism-to-ophthalmopathy patients. In roughly 6 hyperthyroidism patients, T-cell repertoires of thyroid tissue and blood were compared. Beyond this particular receptor, the publication reports: Sample size was not statistically predetermined, and group allocation was not concealed from the investigators. In validation, the model predicted ophthalmopathy progression with 55% to 71% sensitivity and roughly 72% specificity; fewer than 15 predicted patients were CT-confirmed with GO in a median of approximately six months. In cross-validation, the 13-signature model distinguished ophthalmopathy from stable hyperthyroidism with about 87% sensitivity and about 84% specificity, and in the test set the corresponding values were roughly 80% and 76%. Most expanded thyroid clonotypes with frequency above 0.001 were also detected in blood, suggesting blood repertoires may reflect the thyroid immune response.

A patient counted as having stable hyperthyroidism if there was no progression to ophthalmopathy within 18 months of follow-up. The hyperthyroidism patients were 18 to 65 years old and newly diagnosed, with a disease duration of less than 2 months. Anyone with other autoimmune diseases, uncontrolled infections, pregnancy or lactation was excluded from the study. Diagnosis was based on clinical symptoms, serum thyroxine, TRAb, thyroid ultrasound and orbital computed tomography. Ficoll-Paque density gradient centrifugation was used to isolate PBMCs from 10 ml of fresh peripheral blood. Trizol reagent was used to extract the total RNA, and its quality was then checked on an Agilent 2100 Bioanalyzer. For repertoire sequencing, TCR beta CDR3 regions were amplified from RNA transcripts. A first-round RT-PCR used HTBI primers with the Qiagen OneStep RT-PCR kit, followed by a second-round multiplex PCR, size selection and purification. Sequencing of the libraries was carried out on an Illumina HiSeq2000 in paired-end mode with 100 bp reads. In the source study's methods: SOAPnuke was used for read processing, and reads with adapters, uncalled bases, a mean Phred below 15, or no exact constant-primer or identifier match were discarded. COPE v1.2.5 was used to merge the high-quality paired reads. Unique nucleotide sequences were defined as clonotypes and aligned to IMGT TRB V, D and J references using MiTCR v1.1. The analysis was limited to V-J combinations with a frequency above 0.0001, which together covered just over 98% of the repertoires. For each V-J combination, a TCR clonal expansion and chaos score was defined as the ratio of F50 clonal expansion to chaos observed in the TCRdist matrix. Welch's t-statistics and random forest were used to reduce features to 13 V-J combinations, which were fed into a naive Bayes classifier. Thyroid-blood repertoire similarity was quantified with the Morisita-Horn index. TCRdb reprocessing: public reads trimmed at Q25 with fastp, clones called with MiXCR, in-frame beta chains kept. Identical CDR3 proteins give one entry, which carries the most common genes and DNA. The V and J calls follow TCRdb's processing rather than the paper's. This sample gives more than 300,000 distinct CDR3 sequences in total; roughly 17% of them show up just once. 2.4% of the sample goes to the ten largest clones.

This sequence was found in an adult woman with stable Graves' hyperthyroidism. The sequencing sample was made of peripheral blood.

The encoded CDR3 is CSAWAGDQPQHF. Read as DNA, the sequence is TGCAGTGCTTGGGCAGGGGATCAGCCCCAGCATTTT. The chain joins TRBV20-1 to TRBJ1-5; tentative D gene TRBD1, with 6 bases matching. At the junction V is shortened by 5 bases and J by 5 bases, with 10 bases in between. Inclusive of the bounding cysteine and phenylalanine, the CDR3 is 12 residues long. Only the CDR3 DNA stays, 36 bases, in frame from base 1. The germline V gene encodes CDR1 DFQATT and CDR2 SNEGSKA (reference sequence).